The following is a T cell receptor (beta chain) sequence with its context. Measured with immunoSEQ multiplex PCR; TCRdb has only the in-frame clones, and not every one. The table shows about 220,000 clones, with around 84% occurring only once. The data derive from a study of blood T cell repertoires in COVID-19. Sequencing was carried out using peripheral blood. This receptor was identified in a human donor in a cohort sampled during active COVID-19.

The chain's CDR3 is CASSSQGPGLAGHEQFF. Written as DNA, the CDR3 is TGTGCCAGCAGTTCCCAAGGGCCGGGACTAGCGGGCCATGAGCAGTTCTTC. This rearrangement joins TRBV7-9 to TRBJ2-1; 12 nucleotides match TRBD2. This CDR3 spans 17 amino acids. Germline CDR1 SEHNR, CDR2 FQNEAQ (reference sequence). V was pared by 6 bases and J by 8 bases, with 14 bases of the junction left unmatched.